Below, 12 T cell receptor beta chains from the same sample are listed, as sequenced in a study of radiation and T cells in renal cell carcinoma. Sequencing was performed with immunoSEQ multiplex PCR; in TCRdb, only in-frame clones are kept and a portion is missing. The table records about 77,000 clones, 75% to 90% of them present only once. Time point specified: blood 4 weeks post-SBRT, at nephrectomy. Stated treatment: 15 Gy SBRT to primary tumor, nephrectomy 4 weeks later. The sample consisted of blood, taken from a patient whose treatment included radiotherapy and nephrectomy. The receptors originated from a woman between 55 and 75 years old with renal cell carcinoma.

V gene TRBV14 combines with J gene TRBJ1-3; D is uncertain. Per the germline V gene, CDR1 is SGHDN and CDR2 is FVKESK. The V and J ends lost 0 bases and 0 bases respectively, with 6 bases between them. CDR3 size: 15 residues. The CDR3 region is CASSQDTFSGNTIYF. The CDR3, as DNA: TGTGCCAGCAGCCAAGACACGTTCTCTGGAAACACCATATATTTT.

This chain links TRBV7-3 with TRBJ1-2; tentatively, D is TRBD1 (6 bases). The V gene lost 3 bases and the J gene lost 8 bases, with 13 bases spanning the gap. Germline-derived CDR1 and CDR2 are SGHTA and FQGTGA. The CDR3 extends over 13 amino acids. The DNA of the CDR3 is TGTGCCAGCAGCTTGCTGGGGGCGGGCGGCTACACCTTC. Translating gives CASSLLGAGGYTF.

The rearrangement links TRBV9 to TRBJ2-2, with D perhaps matching TRBD1 or TRBD2 (6 bases each). There are 16 residues in the CDR3. Trimming shortened V by 4 bases and J by 0 bases, and 13 bases separated the two germline ends. Germline values: CDR1 SGDLS, CDR2 YYNGEE. CDR3 residues: CASSPRGLANTGELFF. In DNA, the CDR3 is TGTGCCAGCAGCCCCCGGGGGCTAGCGAACACCGGGGAGCTGTTTTTT. Variable domain in full (rest from reference TRBV9 and TRBJ2-2): DSGVTQTPKHLITATGQRVTLRCSPRSGDLSVYWYQQSLDQGLQFLIQYYNGEERAKGNILERFSAQQFPDLHSELNLSSLELGDSALYFCASSPRGLANTGELFFGEGSRLTVL.

The chain has TRBV19 and TRBJ2-3; D ambiguous. This CDR3 contains 15 residues. Trimming pared 1 base from V and 2 bases from J, leaving 10 bases between. The germline CDR1 and CDR2 sequences are LNHDA and SQIVND (reference sequence). The CDR3 DNA reads as TGTGCCAGTAGTATAGGGGGAACAGACACAGATACGCAGTATTTT. Its translation is CASSIGGTDTDTQYF.

The V and J genes are TRBV18 and TRBJ1-4; D is possibly TRBD1 (5 bases). The CDR3 totals 15 residues. The V and J ends lost 2 bases and 4 bases respectively, with 11 bases between them. Germline lookup yields CDR1 KGHSH and CDR2 LQKENI. The CDR3 DNA sequence: TGTGCCAGCTCACCATTACCGGGGGATAATGAAAAACTGTTTTTT. Translating gives CASSPLPGDNEKLFF.

The chain is built from TRBV1 and TRBJ2-2; the tabulated D call, TRBD1, remains unverified against the DNA. TRBV1 is shown as a pseudogene. The CDR3 length is 14 residues. The CDR3 sequence: CTNIRGKNTGELFF. CDR3 coding DNA: TGCACCAATATCAGGGGGAAGAACACCGGGGAGCTGTTTTTT.

The CDR3 region is CASSVNIGANADTQYF. The CDR3 region has the DNA TGTGCCAGCAGCGTAAATATCGGGGCGAATGCAGATACGCAGTATTTT. The chain is built from TRBV9 and TRBJ2-3; D might be TRBD1 or TRBD2, each matching 5 bases. Germline V lookup: CDR1 SGDLS, CDR2 YYNGEE. The CDR3 has 16 amino acids. Trimming cost V 1 base and J 4 bases, with 16 bases left between them.

The chain employs TRBV4-1 and TRBJ1-2; no firm D call. Germline assignment: CDR1 MGHRA and CDR2 YSYEKL. Between the trimmed V and J ends, which lost 4 bases and 4 bases, there was a span of 13 bases. The CDR3 length is 14 residues. CDR3 nucleotides: TGCGCCAGCAGCCTTGCACATAACCCCTATGGCTACACCTTC. Translating it yields CASSLAHNPYGYTF.

The V gene is TRBV4-1, the J gene TRBJ1-2; TRBD1 is a possible D gene (5 bases). Between the trimmed V and J ends, which lost 4 bases and 3 bases, there was a span of 15 bases. CDR1 MGHRA and CDR2 YSYEKL come from the germline V gene. This CDR3 has 15 amino acids. Here the CDR3 DNA reads TGCGCCAGCAGCCCTATGGTGGGGCAGTACTATGGCTACACCTTC. Translating gives CASSPMVGQYYGYTF.

The rearrangement uses TRBV4-2 and TRBJ2-3; D unclear. CDR3 length: 12 amino acids. Germline V gene data show CDR1 as LGHNA and CDR2 as YNFKEQ. V gave up 6 bases and J gave up 0 bases, with 4 bases separating them. CDR3 bases: TGTGCCAGCAGTTCCAGCACAGATACGCAGTATTTT. Protein: CASSSSTDTQYF.

This clone was found once. The CDR3 region is CASSFSRDRVSDEQYF. In nucleotides, the CDR3 is TGTGCCAGCAGCTTCTCCCGGGACAGGGTTTCCGACGAGCAGTACTTC. The chain has TRBV9 and TRBJ2-5; 9 bases are a match to TRBD1. The DNA end favors TRBJ2-7, so the J call may be wrong. The V gene's germline CDR1 is SGDLS and CDR2 YYNGEE. The CDR3 covers 16 residues.

The chain has TRBV19 and TRBJ2-2, with a tentative D call TRBD1 (5 bases). With 7 bases removed from V and 3 bases from J, the gap between germline ends came to 12 bases. This CDR3 is built from 14 residues. Germline lookup yields CDR1 LNHDA and CDR2 SQIVND (reference sequence). In nucleotides, the CDR3 is TGTGCCAGTAATCCAGGGTGGCACACCGGGGAGCTGTTTTTT. Protein product: CASNPGWHTGELFF.